These 3 T cell receptor beta chains were all obtained from the same sample, sequenced in a study of graft-versus-host responses after intestinal transplantation. Antigens of these TCRs are unknown. Repertoires were generated with immunoSEQ multiplex PCR, while TCRdb's copy carries only in-frame clones and drops some. The sample consists of around 100,000 clones, approximately 93% of them appearing once. Specimen: unstimulated CD8+ T cells sorted from spleen or lymph node cells, collected before transplant. All receptors derive from a human donor who was the organ donor for an intestinal transplant.

The rearrangement uses TRBV16 and TRBJ1-2; D call uncertain. Germline loops: CDR1 KGHSY, CDR2 FQNENV. The CDR3 has 15 residues. V lost 4 bases and J 2 bases, leaving 14 bases between the germline ends. The CDR3 region has the DNA TGTGCCAGCAGCCTGGACGGGAGCTTAAACTATGGCTACACCTTC. This encodes CASSLDGSLNYGYTF.

Only one count was recorded for this clone. The chain links TRBV15 to TRBJ1-2; D gene uncertain. This CDR3 has 16 amino acids. V was trimmed by 4 bases and J by 2 bases, leaving 17 bases between them. Germline-derived CDR1 and CDR2 are LNHNV and YYDKDF (reference sequence). CDR3 in DNA: TGTGCCACCAGCATCGACTTGGGGTTCAACAACTATGGCTACACCTTC. It translates to CATSIDLGFNNYGYTF.

The chain links TRBV5-6 to TRBJ2-7; possible D gene TRBD2, 6 bases. The germline V and J ends were trimmed by 4 bases and 5 bases, with 10 bases remaining between them. Germline V gene data show CDR1 as SGHDT and CDR2 as YYEEEE. This CDR3 has 12 amino acids. The CDR3 coding sequence is TGTGCCAGCAGCGGAGGAGGGGACGAGCAGTACTTC. Amino acid sequence: CASSGGGDEQYF.